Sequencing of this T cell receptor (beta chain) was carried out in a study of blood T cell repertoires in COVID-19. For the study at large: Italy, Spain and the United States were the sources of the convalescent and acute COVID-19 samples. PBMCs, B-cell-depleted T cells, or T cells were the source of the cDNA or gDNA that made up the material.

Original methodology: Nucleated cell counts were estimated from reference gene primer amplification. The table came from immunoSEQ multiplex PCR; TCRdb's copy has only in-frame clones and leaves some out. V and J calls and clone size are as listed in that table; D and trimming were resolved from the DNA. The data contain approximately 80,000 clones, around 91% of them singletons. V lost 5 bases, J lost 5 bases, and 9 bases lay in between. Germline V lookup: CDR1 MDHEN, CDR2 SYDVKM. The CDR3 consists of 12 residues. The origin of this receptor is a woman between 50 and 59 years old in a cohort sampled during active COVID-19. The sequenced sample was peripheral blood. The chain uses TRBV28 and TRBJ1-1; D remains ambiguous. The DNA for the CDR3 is TGTGCCAGCAGTGCTATATTTACTGAAGCTTTCTTT. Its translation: CASSAIFTEAFF.